This T cell receptor (beta chain) stems from a study of cytomegalovirus exposure and HLA in healthy donors. At the level of the study: In a previous analysis, 100 million to 140 million unique TCR beta sequences were found from some 180 million T cells.

V dropped 5 bases and J dropped 1 base, with 11 bases sitting between them. Germline V gene data show CDR1 as SGHTA and CDR2 as FQGTGA. CDR3 length equals 14 residues. Study-level findings and limits: In a later analysis, specific HLA alleles were associated with around 17,000 TCR beta sequences at a 0.05 false discovery rate.

The PCR used 60 Vbeta and 13 Jbeta primers. The repertoire was sequenced with immunoSEQ multiplex PCR; TCRdb's copy has only in-frame clones and lacks some. The sample records 85,000 to 130,000 clones, 70% to 80% being singletons. This clone was picked up many times. Its antigen is unidentified. Material: PBMCs. This TCR came from a woman aged 18-29 years in good health and CMV-seropositive. V is TRBV7-3 and J is TRBJ2-5, with a possible D match to TRBD2 (5 bases). The chain's CDR3 is CASSLVGGQETQYF. The CDR3 nucleotides read TGTGCCAGCAGCCTAGTCGGAGGCCAAGAGACCCAGTACTTC.